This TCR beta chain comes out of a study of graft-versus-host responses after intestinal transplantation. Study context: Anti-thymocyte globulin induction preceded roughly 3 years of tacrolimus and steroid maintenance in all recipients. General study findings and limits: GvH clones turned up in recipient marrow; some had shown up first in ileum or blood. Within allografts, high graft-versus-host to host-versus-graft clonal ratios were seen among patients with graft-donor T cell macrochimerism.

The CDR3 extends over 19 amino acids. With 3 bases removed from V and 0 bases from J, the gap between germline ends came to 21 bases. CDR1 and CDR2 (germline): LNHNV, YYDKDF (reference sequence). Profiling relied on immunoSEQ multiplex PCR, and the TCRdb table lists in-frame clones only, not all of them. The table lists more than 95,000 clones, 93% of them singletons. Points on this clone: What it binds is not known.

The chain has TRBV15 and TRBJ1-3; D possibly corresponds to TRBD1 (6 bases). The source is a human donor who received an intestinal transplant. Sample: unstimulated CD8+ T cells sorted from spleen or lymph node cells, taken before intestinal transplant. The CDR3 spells CATSSPRLGDKSSGNTIYF. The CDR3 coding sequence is TGTGCCACCAGCAGTCCACGTCTAGGGGACAAGAGCTCTGGAAACACCATATATTTT.